Following are 5 T cell receptor beta chains from one sample sequenced in a study of control samples from healthy donors and cancer patients. The protocol was immunoSEQ multiplex PCR, while the TCRdb copy is restricted to in-frame clones and leaves out a portion. The sample has 100,000 to 150,000 clones; more than 75% are singletons. Sequencing used blood. These receptors all come from a man aged 18 to 29 in good health.

The rearrangement uses TRBV4-1 and TRBJ2-7; 10 bases are shared with TRBD1. V trimming: 3 bases; J trimming: 5 bases; junction bases outside the gene matches: 7. Germline-derived CDR1 and CDR2 are MGHRA and YSYEKL. The CDR3 loop spans 15 amino acids. The CDR3 spells CASSHLLGQGNEQYF. CDR3 nucleotides: TGCGCCAGCAGCCACCTATTGGGACAGGGGAACGAGCAGTACTTC.

A note on this clone: This specimen includes other DNA sequences encoding the same CDR3. The rearrangement uses TRBV19 and TRBJ2-7; D possibly corresponds to TRBD1 (6 bases). Germline loops: CDR1 LNHDA, CDR2 SQIVND (reference sequence). This CDR3 region has 14 residues. The V and J ends lost 5 bases and 0 bases respectively, with 11 bases between them. The CDR3 region has the DNA TGTGCCAGTAGTTCGAACAGGGTCTCCTACGAGCAGTACTTC. Residues: CASSSNRVSYEQYF.

This chain uses TRBV7-2 with TRBJ1-4; D may be TRBD1 (5 bases). The germline V gene has CDR1 SGHTA and CDR2 FQGNSA. V shed 5 bases and J shed 4 bases, with 17 bases lying between them. The CDR3 consists of 16 residues. The CDR3 DNA follows: TGTGCCAGCAGCACCCCCGTGTCTAGGGGTAATGAAAAACTGTTTTTT. Protein: CASSTPVSRGNEKLFF.

The chain carries TRBV5-1 and TRBJ2-3; TRBD1 matches 9 bases. The J segment lost 0 bases and the V segment lost 0 bases, leaving 2 bases of the junction unmatched. Germline V gives CDR1 SGHRS, CDR2 YFSETQ. This CDR3 has 16 residues. The CDR3 region is CASSLAQGASTDTQYF. The CDR3 bases are TGCGCCAGCAGCTTGGCACAGGGGGCTAGCACAGATACGCAGTATTTT.

The table lists this clone with a few counts. The CDR3 DNA is TGTGCCACCAGCAGGGAGAATAGGGCTCCCGATGAGCAGTTCTTC. Encoded protein: CATSRENRAPDEQFF. The gene calls are TRBV15 and TRBJ2-1; D is undetermined. The CDR3 sequence is 15 residues long. Between the trimmed V and J ends, which lost 3 bases and 8 bases, there was a span of 17 bases. CDR1 LNHNV and CDR2 YYDKDF come from the germline V gene (reference sequence).